This TCR beta chain was sequenced for a study of T cell responses to AZD1222 COVID-19 vaccine. CDR3 size: 18 residues. Germline V gene lookup returns CDR1 SGHTA and CDR2 FQGNSA. V shed 6 bases and J 1 base; nucleotides not matched to a gene: 17. This clone has just a few counts. What it binds is unknown. General study findings and limits: Close to half of all spike-specific TCRs reportedly target regions of the variants that are unmutated. The CD4 TCRs associated with vaccination extended across spike and predominated at 160-218 and 743-854.

Generated by immunoSEQ multiplex PCR, the TCRdb table keeps only in-frame clones and is missing some. The sample has around 200,000 clones; roughly 93% are singletons. This TCR derives from an adult in good health. Sequenced here: peripheral blood, sampled on day 0 of AZD1222 vaccination. The chain carries TRBV7-2 and TRBJ1-2; 7 bases map to TRBD1. The CDR3 region has the DNA TGTGCCAGCAGGGCCATTCTCCAATACAGGGGAGGTAACTATGGCTACACCTTC. Translation gives CASRAILQYRGGNYGYTF.